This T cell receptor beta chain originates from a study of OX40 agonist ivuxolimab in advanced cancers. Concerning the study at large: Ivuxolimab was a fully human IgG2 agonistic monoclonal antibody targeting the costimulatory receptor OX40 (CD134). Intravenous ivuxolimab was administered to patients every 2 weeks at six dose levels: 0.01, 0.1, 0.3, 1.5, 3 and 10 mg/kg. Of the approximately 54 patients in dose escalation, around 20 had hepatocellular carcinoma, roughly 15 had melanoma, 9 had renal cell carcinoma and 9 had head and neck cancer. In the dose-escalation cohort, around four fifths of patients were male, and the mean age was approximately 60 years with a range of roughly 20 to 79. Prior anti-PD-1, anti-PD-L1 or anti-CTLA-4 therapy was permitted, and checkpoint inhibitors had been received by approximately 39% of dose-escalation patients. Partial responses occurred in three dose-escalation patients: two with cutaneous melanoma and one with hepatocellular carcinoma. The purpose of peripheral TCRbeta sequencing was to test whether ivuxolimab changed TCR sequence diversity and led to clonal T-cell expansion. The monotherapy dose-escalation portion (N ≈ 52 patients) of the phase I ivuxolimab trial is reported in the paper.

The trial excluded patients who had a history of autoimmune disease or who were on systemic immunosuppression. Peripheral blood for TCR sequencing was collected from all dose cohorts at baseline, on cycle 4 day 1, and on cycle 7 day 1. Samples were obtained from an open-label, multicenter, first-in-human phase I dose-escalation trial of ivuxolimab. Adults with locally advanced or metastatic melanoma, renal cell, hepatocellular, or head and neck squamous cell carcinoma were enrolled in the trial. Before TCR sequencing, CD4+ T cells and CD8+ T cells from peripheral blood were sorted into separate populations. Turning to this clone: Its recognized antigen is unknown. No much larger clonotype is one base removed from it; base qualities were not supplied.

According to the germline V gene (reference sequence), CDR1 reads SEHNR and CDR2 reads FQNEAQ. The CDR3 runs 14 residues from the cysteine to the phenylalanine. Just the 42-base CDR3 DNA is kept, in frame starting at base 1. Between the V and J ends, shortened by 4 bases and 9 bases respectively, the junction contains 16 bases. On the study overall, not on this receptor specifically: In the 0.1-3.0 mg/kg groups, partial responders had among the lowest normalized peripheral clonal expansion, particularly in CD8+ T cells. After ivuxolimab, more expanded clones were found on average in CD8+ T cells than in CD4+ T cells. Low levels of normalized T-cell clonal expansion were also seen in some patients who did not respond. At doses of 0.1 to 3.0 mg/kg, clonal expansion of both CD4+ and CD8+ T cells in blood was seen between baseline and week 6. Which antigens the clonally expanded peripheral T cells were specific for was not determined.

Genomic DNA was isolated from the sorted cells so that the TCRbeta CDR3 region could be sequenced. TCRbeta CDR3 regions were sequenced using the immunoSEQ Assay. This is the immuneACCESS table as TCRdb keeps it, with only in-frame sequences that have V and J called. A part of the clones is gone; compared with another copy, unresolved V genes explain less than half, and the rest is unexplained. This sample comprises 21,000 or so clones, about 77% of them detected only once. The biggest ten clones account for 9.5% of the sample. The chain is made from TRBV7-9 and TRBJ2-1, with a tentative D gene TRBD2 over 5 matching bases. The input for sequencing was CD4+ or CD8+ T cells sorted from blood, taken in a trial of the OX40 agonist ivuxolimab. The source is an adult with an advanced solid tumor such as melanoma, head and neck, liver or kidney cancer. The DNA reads TGTGCCAGCAGCTCAGATCTAGGACTCGGTGAGCAGTTCTTC. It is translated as CASSSDLGLGEQFF.